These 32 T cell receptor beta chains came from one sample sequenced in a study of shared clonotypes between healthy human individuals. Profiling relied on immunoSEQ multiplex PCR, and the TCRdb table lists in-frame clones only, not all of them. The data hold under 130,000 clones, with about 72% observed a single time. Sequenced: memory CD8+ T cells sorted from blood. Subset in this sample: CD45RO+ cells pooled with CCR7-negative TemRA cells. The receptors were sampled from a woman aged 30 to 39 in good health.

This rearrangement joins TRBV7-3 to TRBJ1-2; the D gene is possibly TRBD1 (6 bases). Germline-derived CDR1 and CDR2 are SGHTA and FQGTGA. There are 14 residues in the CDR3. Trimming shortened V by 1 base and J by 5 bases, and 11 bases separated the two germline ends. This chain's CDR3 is CASSLSGGQYGYTF. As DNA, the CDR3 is TGTGCCAGCAGCTTAAGTGGGGGACAATATGGCTACACCTTC.

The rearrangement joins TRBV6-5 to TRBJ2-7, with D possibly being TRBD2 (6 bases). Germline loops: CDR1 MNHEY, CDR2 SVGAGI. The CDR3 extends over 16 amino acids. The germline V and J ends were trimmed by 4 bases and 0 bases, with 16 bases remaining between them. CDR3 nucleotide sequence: TGTGCCAGCAGTTCCCTTAGTCTAGCGAACTCCTACGAGCAGTACTTC. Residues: CASSSLSLANSYEQYF.

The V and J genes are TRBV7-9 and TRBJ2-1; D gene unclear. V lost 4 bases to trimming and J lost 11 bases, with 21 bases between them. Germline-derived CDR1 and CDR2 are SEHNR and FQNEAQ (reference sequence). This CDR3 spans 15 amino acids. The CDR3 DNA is TGTGCCAGCAGCTCGGTGGTCAGTCTACCGCGGAAGCAGTTCTTC. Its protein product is CASSSVVSLPRKQFF.

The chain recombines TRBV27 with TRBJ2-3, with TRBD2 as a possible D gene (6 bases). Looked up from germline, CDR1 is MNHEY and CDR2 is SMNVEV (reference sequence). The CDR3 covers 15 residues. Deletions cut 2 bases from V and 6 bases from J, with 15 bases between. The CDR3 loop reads CASSLSWRESDTQYF. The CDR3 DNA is TGTGCCAGCAGTTTAAGTTGGCGGGAATCGGATACGCAGTATTTT.

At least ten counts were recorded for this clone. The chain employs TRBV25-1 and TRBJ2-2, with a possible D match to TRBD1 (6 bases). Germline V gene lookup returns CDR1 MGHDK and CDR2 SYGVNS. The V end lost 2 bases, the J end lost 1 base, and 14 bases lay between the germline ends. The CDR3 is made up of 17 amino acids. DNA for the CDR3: TGTGCCAGCAGTGAACCTCCGGGGACAAGGAACACCGGGGAGCTGTTTTTT. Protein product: CASSEPPGTRNTGELFF.

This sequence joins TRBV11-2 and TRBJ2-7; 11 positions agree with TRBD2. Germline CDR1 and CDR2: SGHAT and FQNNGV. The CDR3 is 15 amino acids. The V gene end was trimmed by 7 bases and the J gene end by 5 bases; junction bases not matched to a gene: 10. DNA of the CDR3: TGTGCCAGCACCATTAGAACTAGCGGGAGCCACGAGCAGTACTTC. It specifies CASTIRTSGSHEQYF.

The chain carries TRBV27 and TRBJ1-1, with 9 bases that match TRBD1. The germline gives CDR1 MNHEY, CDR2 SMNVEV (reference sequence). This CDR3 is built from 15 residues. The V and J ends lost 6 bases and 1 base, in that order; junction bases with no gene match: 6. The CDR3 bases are TGTGCCAGCAGCCAAACAGGGGGCCGGAACACTGAAGCTTTCTTT. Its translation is CASSQTGGRNTEAFF.

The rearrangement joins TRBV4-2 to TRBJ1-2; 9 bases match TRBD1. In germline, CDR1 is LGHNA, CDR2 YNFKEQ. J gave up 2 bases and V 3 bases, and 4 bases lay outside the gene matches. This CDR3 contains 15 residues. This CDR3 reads CASSHGGQGNYGYTF. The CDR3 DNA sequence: TGTGCCAGCAGCCACGGCGGACAGGGGAACTATGGCTACACCTTC.

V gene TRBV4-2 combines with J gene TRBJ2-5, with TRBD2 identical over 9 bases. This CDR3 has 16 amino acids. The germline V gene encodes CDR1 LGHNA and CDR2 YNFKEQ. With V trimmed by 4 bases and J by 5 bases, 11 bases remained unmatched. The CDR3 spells CASSPFTGTSRETQYF. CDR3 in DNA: TGTGCCAGCAGCCCGTTTACCGGGACTAGCCGTGAGACCCAGTACTTC.

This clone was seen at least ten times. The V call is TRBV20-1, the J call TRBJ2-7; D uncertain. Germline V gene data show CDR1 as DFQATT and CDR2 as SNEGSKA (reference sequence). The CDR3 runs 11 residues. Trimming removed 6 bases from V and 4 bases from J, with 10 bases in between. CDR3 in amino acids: CSAEEIYEQYF. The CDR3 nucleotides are TGCAGTGCCGAGGAAATTTACGAGCAGTACTTC.

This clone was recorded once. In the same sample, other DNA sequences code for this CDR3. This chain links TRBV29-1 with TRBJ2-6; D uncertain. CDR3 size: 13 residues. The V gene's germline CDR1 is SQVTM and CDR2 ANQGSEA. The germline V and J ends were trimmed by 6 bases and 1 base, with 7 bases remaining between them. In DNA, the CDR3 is TGCAGCGTGGTAGGATCTGGGGCCAACGTCCTGACTTTC. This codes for CSVVGSGANVLTF.

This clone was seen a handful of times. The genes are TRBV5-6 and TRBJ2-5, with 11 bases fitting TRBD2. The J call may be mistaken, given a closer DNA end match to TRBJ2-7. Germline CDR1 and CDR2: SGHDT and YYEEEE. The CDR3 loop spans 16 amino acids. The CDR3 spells CASSSGPGLAVYEQYF. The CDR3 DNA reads TGTGCCAGCAGCTCGGGACCGGGACTAGCGGTCTACGAGCAGTACTTC.

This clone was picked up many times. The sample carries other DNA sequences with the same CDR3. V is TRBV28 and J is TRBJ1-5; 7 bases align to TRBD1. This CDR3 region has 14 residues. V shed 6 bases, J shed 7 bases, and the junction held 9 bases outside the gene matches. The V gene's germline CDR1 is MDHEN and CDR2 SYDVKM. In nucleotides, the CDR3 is TGTGCCAGCAGACACCAGGGGGACGTGCAGCCCCAGCATTTT. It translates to CASRHQGDVQPQHF.

The CDR3 DNA reads TGTGCCAGCAGCCAAAGCGGGAACGCCTACGAGCAGTACTTC. As protein: CASSQSGNAYEQYF. This chain links TRBV5-4 with TRBJ2-7; TRBD2 matches at 7 bases. The V gene's germline CDR1 is SGHNT and CDR2 YYREEE (reference sequence). V dropped 4 bases and J dropped 2; count of bases not matched to a gene: 6. The CDR3 contains 14 residues.

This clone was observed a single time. The CDR3 DNA is TGTGCCAGCAGCTTGGGGGATGGCGAGCAGTACTTC. Its translation: CASSLGDGEQYF. V is TRBV5-6 and J is TRBJ2-5; D is ambiguous. The J call is doubtful: the DNA matches TRBJ2-7 better. Germline CDR1 SGHDT, CDR2 YYEEEE. CDR3 size: 12 residues.

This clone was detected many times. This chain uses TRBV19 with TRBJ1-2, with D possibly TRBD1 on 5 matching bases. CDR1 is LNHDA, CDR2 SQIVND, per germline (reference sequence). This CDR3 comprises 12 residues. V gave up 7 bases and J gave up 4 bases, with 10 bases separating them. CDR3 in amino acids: CASNAGGYGYTF. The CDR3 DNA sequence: TGTGCCAGTAACGCTGGGGGCTATGGCTACACCTTC.

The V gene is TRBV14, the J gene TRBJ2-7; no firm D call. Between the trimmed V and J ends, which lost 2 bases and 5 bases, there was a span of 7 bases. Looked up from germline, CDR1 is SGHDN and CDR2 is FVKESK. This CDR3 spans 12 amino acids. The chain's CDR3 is CASSQQWDEQYF. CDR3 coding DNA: TGTGCCAGCAGCCAACAATGGGACGAGCAGTACTTC. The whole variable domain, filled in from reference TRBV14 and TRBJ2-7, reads EAGVTQFPSHSVIEKGQTVTLRCDPISGHDNLYWYRRVMGKEIKFLLHFVKESKQDESGMPNNRFLAERTGGTYSTLKVQPAELEDSGVYFCASSQQWDEQYFGPGTRLTVT.

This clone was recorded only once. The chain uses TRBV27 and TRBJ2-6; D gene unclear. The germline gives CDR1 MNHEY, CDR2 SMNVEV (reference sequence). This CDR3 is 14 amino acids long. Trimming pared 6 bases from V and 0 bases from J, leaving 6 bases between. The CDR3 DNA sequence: TGTGCCAGCAGCTCGAGCTCTGGGGCCAACGTCCTGACTTTC. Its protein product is CASSSSSGANVLTF.

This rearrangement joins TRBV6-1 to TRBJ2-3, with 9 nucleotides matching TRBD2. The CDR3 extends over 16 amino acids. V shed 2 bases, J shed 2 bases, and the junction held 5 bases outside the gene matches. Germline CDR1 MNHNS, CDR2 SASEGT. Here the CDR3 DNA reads TGTGCCAGCAGTGAATTTCCTAGCGGGGTCACAGATACGCAGTATTTT. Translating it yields CASSEFPSGVTDTQYF.

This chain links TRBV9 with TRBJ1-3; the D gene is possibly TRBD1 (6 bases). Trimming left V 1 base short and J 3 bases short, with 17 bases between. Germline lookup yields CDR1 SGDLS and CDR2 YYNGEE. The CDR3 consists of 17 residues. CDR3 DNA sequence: TGTGCCAGCAGCGTATCTTCGGGGGGCGCAGGTGGAAACACCATATATTTT. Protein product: CASSVSSGGAGGNTIYF.

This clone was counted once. CDR3 sequence: CASSMTGGSYEQYF. The CDR3 DNA follows: TGTGCCAGCAGCATGACAGGGGGCTCCTACGAGCAGTACTTC. V and J are TRBV7-3 and TRBJ2-7; 9 nucleotides match TRBD1. Germline V gene sequence: CDR1 SGHTA, CDR2 FQGTGA. The CDR3 extends over 14 amino acids. The ends lost 5 bases at V and 0 bases at J; junction bases unmatched: 2. Drawing the rest from reference TRBV7-3 and TRBJ2-7, the complete variable domain is GAGVSQTPSNKVTEKGKYVELRCDPISGHTALYWYRQSLGQGPEFLIYFQGTGAADDSGLPNDRFFAVRPEGSVSTLKIQRTERGDSAVYLCASSMTGGSYEQYFGPGTRLTVT.

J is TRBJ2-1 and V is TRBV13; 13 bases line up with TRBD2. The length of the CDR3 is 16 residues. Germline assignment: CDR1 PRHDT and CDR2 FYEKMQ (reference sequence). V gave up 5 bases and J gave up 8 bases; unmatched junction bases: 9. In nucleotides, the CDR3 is TGTGCCAGCAGCGGCGAACTAGCGGGAGGGCCCGATGAGCAGTTCTTC. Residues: CASSGELAGGPDEQFF.

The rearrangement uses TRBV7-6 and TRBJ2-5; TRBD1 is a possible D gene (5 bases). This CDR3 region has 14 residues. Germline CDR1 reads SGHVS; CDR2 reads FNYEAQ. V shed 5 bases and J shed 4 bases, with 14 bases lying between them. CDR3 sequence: CASSARWGRETQYF. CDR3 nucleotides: TGTGCCAGCAGCGCCCGGTGGGGCCGAGAGACCCAGTACTTC.

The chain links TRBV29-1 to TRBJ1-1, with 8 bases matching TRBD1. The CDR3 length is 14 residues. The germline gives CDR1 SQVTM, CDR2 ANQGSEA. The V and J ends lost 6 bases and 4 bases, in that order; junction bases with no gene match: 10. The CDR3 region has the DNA TGCAGCGTAATACGATATGACAGGGGCACTGAAGCTTTCTTT. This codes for CSVIRYDRGTEAFF.

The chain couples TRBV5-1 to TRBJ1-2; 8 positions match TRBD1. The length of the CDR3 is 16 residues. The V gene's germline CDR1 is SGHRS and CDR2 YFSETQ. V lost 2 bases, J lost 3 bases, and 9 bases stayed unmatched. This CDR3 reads CASSFTGTGRDYGYTF. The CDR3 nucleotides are TGCGCCAGCAGCTTTACCGGGACAGGCCGGGACTATGGCTACACCTTC.

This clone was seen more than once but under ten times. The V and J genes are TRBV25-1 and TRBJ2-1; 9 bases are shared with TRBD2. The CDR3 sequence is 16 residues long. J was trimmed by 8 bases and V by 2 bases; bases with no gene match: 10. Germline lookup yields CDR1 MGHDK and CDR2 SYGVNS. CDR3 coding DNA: TGTGCCAGCAGTGAAGGGGGGAGCGGGAGGACCCATGAGCAGTTCTTC. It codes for CASSEGGSGRTHEQFF.

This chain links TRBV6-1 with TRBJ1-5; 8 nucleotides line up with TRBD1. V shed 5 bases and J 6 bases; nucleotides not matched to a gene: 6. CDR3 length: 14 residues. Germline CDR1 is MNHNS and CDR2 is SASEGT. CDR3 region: CASSRQGPAQPQHF. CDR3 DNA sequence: TGTGCCAGCAGTCGACAGGGGCCGGCTCAGCCCCAGCATTTT.

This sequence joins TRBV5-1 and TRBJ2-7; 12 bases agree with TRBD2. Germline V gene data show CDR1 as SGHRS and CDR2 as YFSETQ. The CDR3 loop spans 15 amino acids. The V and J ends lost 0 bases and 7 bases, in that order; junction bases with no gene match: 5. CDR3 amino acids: CASSLGGLAGLEQYF. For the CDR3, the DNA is TGCGCCAGCAGCTTGGGTGGACTAGCGGGACTAGAGCAGTACTTC.

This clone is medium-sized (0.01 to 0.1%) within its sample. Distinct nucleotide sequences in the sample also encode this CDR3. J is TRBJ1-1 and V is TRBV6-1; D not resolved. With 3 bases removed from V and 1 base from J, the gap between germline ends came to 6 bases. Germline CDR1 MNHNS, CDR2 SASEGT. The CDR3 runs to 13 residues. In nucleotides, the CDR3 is TGTGCCAGCAGTGATCGGGAGAACACTGAAGCTTTCTTT. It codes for CASSDRENTEAFF.

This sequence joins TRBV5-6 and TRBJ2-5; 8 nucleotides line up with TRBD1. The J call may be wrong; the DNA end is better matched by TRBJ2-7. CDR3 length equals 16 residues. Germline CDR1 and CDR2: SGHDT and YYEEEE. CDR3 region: CASSLGRDRGPYEQYF. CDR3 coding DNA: TGTGCCAGCAGCTTGGGCCGAGACAGGGGACCCTACGAGCAGTACTTC.

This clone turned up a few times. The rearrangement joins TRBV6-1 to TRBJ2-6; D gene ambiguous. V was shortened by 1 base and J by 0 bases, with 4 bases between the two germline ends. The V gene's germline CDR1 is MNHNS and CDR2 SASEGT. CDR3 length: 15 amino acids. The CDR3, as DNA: TGTGCCAGCAGTGAAGGAAGCTCTGGGGCCAACGTCCTGACTTTC. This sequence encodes CASSEGSSGANVLTF.

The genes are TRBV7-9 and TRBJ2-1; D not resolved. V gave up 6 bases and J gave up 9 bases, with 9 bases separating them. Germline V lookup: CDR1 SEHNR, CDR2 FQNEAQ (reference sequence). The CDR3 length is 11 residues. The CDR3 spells CASRVMGEQFF. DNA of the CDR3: TGTGCCAGCAGAGTCATGGGTGAGCAGTTCTTC.